This T cell receptor beta chain originates from a study of vaccination effects on CD4 cells after COVID-19. Study context: Post-vaccine sampling occurred a median 72 days after the second dose. Study observations and caveats: There was only 1 of 255 vaccine-induced clones in healthy vaccinees that cross-reacted with common cold coronaviruses.

The protocol was immunoSEQ multiplex PCR, while the TCRdb copy is restricted to in-frame clones and leaves out a portion. The sample includes some 25,000 clones, under 80% seen only once; the top ten take 23%. Worth noting for this clone: Its target is not known.

ViraFEST expansion of antigen-specific CD4+ T cells with viral peptide pools preceded sequencing. Culturing for 10 to 11 days preceded CD4+ T cell isolation. Participants completed two doses of the BNT162b2 or mRNA-1273 vaccine. Wells each received under 2.5 million PBMC, cultured with about 10 IU/ml IL-2 and around 10 ug/ml peptides. Half-medium changes using IL-2 medium occurred on days 3 and 7. The CDR3 contains 20 residues. This rearrangement joins TRBV21-1 to TRBJ1-2; the table's D call, TRBD1, has no DNA check behind it. TRBV21-1 is classified as a pseudogene. The source material was CD4+ T cells from PBMCs cultured with HCoV-NL63 spike peptides, sampled after COVID-19 vaccination. This sequence originates from a human donor who received a COVID-19 vaccine. CDR3 region: CASSTPMDRPHTDYNYGYTF. The CDR3 nucleotides read TGTGCCAGCAGCACCCCGATGGACAGGCCCCACACCGATTATAACTATGGCTACACCTTC.